The sequence of this T cell receptor beta chain was determined in a study of blood T cell repertoires in COVID-19. Original methodology: Using reference gene primer amplification, nucleated cell counts were estimated. Method: immunoSEQ multiplex PCR; TCRdb's copy keeps in-frame clones and lacks some. From that table come the V and J calls and clone size; the DNA was used to work out D and trimming. This table has approximately 350,000 clones, around 87% appearing once. Participants' reported clinical history set cohort assignment. Two consecutive negative NP/OP PCR tests, clearance, or resolved symptoms defined Cohort 3 recovery. V lost 2 bases and J 10 bases, leaving 15 bases between the germline ends. The germline gives CDR1 SGHRS, CDR2 YFSETQ. This CDR3 is built from 13 residues.

This TCR derives from a man aged 18 to 35 who had recovered from COVID-19. Sequenced material: PBMCs or T cells enriched from blood (not recorded which). The chain joins TRBV5-1 to TRBJ1-2; TRBD1 is a possible D gene (6 bases). The DNA for the CDR3 is TGCGCCAGCAGCTTACCGGGACAATTTTCCTACACCTTC. It is translated as CASSLPGQFSYTF.